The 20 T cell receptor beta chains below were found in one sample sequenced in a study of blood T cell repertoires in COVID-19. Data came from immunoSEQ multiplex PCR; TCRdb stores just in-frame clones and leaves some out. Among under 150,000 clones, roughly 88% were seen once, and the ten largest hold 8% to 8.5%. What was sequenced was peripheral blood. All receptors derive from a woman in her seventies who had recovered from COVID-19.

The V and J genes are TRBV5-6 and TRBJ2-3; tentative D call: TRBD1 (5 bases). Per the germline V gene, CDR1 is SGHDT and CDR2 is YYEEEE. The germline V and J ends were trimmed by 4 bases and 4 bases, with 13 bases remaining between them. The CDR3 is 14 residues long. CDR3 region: CASSRKAGSDTQYF. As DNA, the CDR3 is TGTGCCAGCAGCCGTAAAGCAGGGTCAGATACGCAGTATTTT.

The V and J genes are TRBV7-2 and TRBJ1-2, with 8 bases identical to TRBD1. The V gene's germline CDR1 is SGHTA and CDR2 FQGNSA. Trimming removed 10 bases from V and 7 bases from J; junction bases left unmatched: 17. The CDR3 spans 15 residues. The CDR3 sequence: CATSPREWTGPGYTF. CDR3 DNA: TGTGCCACCTCACCGAGGGAGTGGACAGGGCCTGGCTACACCTTC. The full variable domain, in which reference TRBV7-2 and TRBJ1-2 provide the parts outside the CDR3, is GAGVSQSPSNKVTEKGKDVELRCDPISGHTALYWYRQSLGQGLEFLIYFQGNSAPDKSGLPSDRFSAERTGGSVSTLTIQRTQQEDSAVYLCATSPREWTGPGYTFGSGTRLTVV.

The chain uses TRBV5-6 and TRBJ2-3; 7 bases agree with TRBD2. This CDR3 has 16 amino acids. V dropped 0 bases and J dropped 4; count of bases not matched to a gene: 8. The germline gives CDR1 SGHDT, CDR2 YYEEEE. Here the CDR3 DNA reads TGTGCCAGCAGCTTGGTTTCGGGAGGACTTTCAGATACGCAGTATTTT. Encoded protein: CASSLVSGGLSDTQYF.

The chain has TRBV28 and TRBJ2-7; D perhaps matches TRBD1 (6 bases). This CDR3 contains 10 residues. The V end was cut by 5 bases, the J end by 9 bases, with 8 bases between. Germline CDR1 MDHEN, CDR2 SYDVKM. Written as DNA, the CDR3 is TGTGCCAGCAGTCAGACAGGGCAGTACTTC. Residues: CASSQTGQYF.

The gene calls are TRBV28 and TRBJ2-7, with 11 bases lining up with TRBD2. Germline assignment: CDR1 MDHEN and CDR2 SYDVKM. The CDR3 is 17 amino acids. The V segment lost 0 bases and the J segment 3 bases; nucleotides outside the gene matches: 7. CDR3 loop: CASSLWPRTSGSYEQYF. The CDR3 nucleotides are TGTGCCAGCAGTTTATGGCCCCGCACTAGCGGGAGCTACGAGCAGTACTTC.

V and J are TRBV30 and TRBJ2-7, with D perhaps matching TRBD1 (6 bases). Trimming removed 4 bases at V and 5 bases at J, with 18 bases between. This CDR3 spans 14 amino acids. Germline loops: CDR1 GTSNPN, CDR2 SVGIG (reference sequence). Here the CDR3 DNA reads TGTGCCTGGAAAGAGGGCAGGGGTGGGGACGAGCAGTACTTC. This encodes CAWKEGRGGDEQYF.

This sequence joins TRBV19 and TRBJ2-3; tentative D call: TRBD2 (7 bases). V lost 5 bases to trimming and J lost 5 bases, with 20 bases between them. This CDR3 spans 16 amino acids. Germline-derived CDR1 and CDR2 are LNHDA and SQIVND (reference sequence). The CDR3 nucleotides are TGTGCCAGTAGTCCAAAGGGGGGGAGAGGAAAAGATACGCAGTATTTT. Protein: CASSPKGGRGKDTQYF.

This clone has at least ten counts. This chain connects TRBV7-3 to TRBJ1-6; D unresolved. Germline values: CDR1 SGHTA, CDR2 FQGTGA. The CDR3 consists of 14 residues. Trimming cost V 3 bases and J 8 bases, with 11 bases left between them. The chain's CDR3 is CASSLGREDSPLHF. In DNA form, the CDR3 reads TGTGCCAGCAGCTTGGGCCGGGAGGATTCACCCCTCCACTTT.

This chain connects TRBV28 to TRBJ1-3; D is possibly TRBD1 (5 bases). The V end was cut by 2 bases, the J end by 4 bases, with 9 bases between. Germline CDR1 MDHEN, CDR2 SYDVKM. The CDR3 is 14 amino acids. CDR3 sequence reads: CASSLTGVGNTIYF. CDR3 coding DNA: TGTGCCAGCAGTTTAACAGGAGTCGGAAACACCATATATTTT.

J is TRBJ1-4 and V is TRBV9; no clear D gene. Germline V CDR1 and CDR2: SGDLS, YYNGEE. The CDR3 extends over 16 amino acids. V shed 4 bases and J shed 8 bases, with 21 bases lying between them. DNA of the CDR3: TGTGCCAGCAGCCCCTGGAGAACATTTTCGGGAGAAAAACTGTTTTTT. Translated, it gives CASSPWRTFSGEKLFF.

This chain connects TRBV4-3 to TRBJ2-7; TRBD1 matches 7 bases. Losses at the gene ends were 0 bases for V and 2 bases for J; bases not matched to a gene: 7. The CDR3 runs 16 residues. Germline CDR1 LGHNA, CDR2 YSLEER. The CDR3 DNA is TGCGCCAGCAGCCAAGACCCTGGGACAGTCACCTACGAGCAGTACTTC. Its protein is CASSQDPGTVTYEQYF.

DNA for the CDR3: TGTGCCACTTCGGCCCAACCGACAGGGGGCAACTATGGCTACACCTTC. Translated, it gives CATSAQPTGGNYGYTF. This sequence joins TRBV11-1 and TRBJ1-2, with 10 bases that match TRBD1. The CDR3 extends over 16 amino acids. Trimming took 10 bases from V and 2 from J; bases not matched to a gene: 13. From germline, CDR1 is SGHAT and CDR2 FQDESV (reference sequence).

CDR3 loop: CASSFWGVAGANVLTF. CDR3 nucleotides: TGTGCCAGCAGCTTCTGGGGCGTGGCTGGGGCCAACGTCCTGACTTTC. This rearrangement joins TRBV7-3 to TRBJ2-6; D may be TRBD1 (5 bases). CDR3 size: 16 residues. CDR1 and CDR2 from the germline V gene are SGHTA and FQGTGA. V lost 3 bases and J lost 2, with 11 bases in between. The whole variable domain, filled in from reference TRBV7-3 and TRBJ2-6, reads GAGVSQTPSNKVTEKGKYVELRCDPISGHTALYWYRQSLGQGPEFLIYFQGTGAADDSGLPNDRFFAVRPEGSVSTLKIQRTERGDSAVYLCASSFWGVAGANVLTFGAGSRLTVL.

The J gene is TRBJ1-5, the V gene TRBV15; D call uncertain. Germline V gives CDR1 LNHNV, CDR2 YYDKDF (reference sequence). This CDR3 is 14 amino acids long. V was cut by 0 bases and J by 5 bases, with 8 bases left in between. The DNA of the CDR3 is TGTGCCACCAGCAGAGACAGTCTCCATCAGCCCCAGCATTTT. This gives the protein CATSRDSLHQPQHF.

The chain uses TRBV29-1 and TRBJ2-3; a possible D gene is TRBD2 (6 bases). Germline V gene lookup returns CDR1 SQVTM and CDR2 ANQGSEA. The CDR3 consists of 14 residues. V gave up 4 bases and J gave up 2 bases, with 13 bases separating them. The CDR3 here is CSVGGGADTDTQYF. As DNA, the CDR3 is TGCAGCGTTGGCGGAGGGGCAGACACAGATACGCAGTATTTT.

The CDR3 protein is CASRDRSSYEQYF. CDR3 bases: TGTGCCAGCCGGGACAGAAGCTCCTACGAGCAGTACTTC. V is TRBV12-3 or TRBV12-4 and J is TRBJ2-7, with 7 bases identical to TRBD1. The CDR3 sequence is 13 residues long. Losses at the gene ends were 8 bases for V and 0 bases for J; bases not matched to a gene: 4.

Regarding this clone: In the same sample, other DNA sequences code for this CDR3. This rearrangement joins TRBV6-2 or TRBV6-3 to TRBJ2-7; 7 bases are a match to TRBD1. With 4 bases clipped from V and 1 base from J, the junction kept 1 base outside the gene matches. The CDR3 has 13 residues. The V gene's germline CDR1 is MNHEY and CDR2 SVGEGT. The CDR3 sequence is CASSWDSSYEQYF. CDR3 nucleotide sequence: TGTGCCAGCAGTTGGGACAGTTCCTACGAGCAGTACTTC.

As DNA, the CDR3 is TGTGCCAGCAGCCAACGCCTGCAGGGATCGGGCTCCTACGAGCAGTACTTC. It encodes CASSQRLQGSGSYEQYF. V gene TRBV7-9 combines with J gene TRBJ2-7, with D possibly matching TRBD1 (5 bases). The germline V gene encodes CDR1 SEHNR and CDR2 FQNEAQ (reference sequence). The CDR3 totals 17 residues. The V end was cut by 5 bases, the J end by 0 bases, with 20 bases between.

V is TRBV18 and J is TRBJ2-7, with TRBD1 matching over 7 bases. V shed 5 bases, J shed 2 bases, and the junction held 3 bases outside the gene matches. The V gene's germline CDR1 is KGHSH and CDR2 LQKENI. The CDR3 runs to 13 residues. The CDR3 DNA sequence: TGTGCCAGCTCATCCGGGACAGCCTACGAGCAGTACTTC. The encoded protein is CASSSGTAYEQYF. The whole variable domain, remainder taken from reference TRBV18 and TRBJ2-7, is NAGVMQNPRHLVRRRGQEARLRCSPMKGHSHVYWYRQLPEEGLKFMVYLQKENIIDESGMPKERFSAEFPKEGPSILRIQQVVRGDSAAYFCASSSGTAYEQYFGPGTRLTVT.

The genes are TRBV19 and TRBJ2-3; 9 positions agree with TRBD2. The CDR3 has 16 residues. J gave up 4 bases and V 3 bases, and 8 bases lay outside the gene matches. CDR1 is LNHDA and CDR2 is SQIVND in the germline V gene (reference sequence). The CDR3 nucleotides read TGTGCCAGTAGTATGGAGGCTAGCGGGGCGGCAGATACGCAGTATTTT. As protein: CASSMEASGAADTQYF.